These T cell receptor beta chains were read from a single sample in a study of control samples from healthy donors and cancer patients. This table comes from immunoSEQ multiplex PCR, and its TCRdb copy is limited to in-frame clones, with some not included. This table holds about 410,000 clones, approximately 90% found once. Material: PBMCs. These receptors were taken from a man in his forties with head and neck cancer. Each CDR3 is given with its conserved first and last residue. A D gene is named only where the DNA matches it firmly. A row's size may be missing; if present it is once, few, many or a size class.

14 TRBJ2-5 once - TRBV5-1 TGCGCCAGCAGCTCTGGGGGCACCGGGGAGACCCAGTACTTC CASSSGGTGETQYF
17 TRBJ1-3 - - TRBV9 TGTGCCAGCAGCGGTGTGGGAGAAGCGCCTTCTGGAAACACCATATATTTT CASSGVGEAPSGNTIYF
15 TRBJ1-5 - - TRBV4-1 TGCGCCAGCAGCCCTCACAGGGAAAGCAATCAGCCCCAGCATTTT CASSPHRESNQPQHF
15 TRBJ2-5 once - TRBV30 TGTGCCTGGAGTGTAGACGGTAGTAGAACGGAGACCCAGTACTTC CAWSVDGSRTETQYF
12 TRBJ2-2 - - TRBV11-2 TGTGCCAGCAGCTTAGTGGACGGGGAGCTGTTTTTT CASSLVDGELFF
11 TRBJ2-7 - - TRBV25-1 TGTGCCAGCGGTGTTGCCTACGAGCAGTACTTC CASGVAYEQYF
15 TRBJ2-7 - TRBD2 TRBV27 TGTGCCAGCAGCGGTAGCGGGAGGAGCAATTCCGAGCAGTACTTC CASSGSGRSNSEQYF
16 TRBJ2-6 - - TRBV5-1 TGCGCCAGCAGCTTGGAAGGTAACACCGGGGCCAACGTCCTGACTTTC CASSLEGNTGANVLTF
17 TRBJ2-7 once - TRBV5-1 TGCGCCAGCAGCCCGGGTAGGAGCGGGGCAGGGGGCGACGAGCAGTACTTC CASSPGRSGAGGDEQYF
14 TRBJ2-7 - - TRBV4-2 TGTGCCAGCAGCCTCCGACCGGACTCCTACGAGCAGTACTTC CASSLRPDSYEQYF
13 TRBJ2-5 - - TRBV23-1 TGCGCCAGCAGTTCCCTAGGGGGAGAGACCCAGTACTTC CASSSLGGETQYF
14 TRBJ1-6 once TRBD1 TRBV27 TGTGCCAGCAGTCTACAGGGGCTAGGTTCACCCCTCCACTTT CASSLQGLGSPLHF
15 TRBJ1-2 - - TRBV3-1/TRBV3-2 TGTGCCAGCAGCCAAGACGGACCCCGGAGCTATGGCTACACCTTC CASSQDGPRSYGYTF
14 TRBJ2-1 - - TRBV6-5 TGTGCCAGCAGTACAGCGGACTCCTACAATGAGCAGTTCTTC CASSTADSYNEQFF
12 TRBJ2-1 - - TRBV7-3 TGTGCCAGCAGCTGGATCTCTGGTGAGCAGTTCTTC CASSWISGEQFF